The 15 T cell receptor beta chains presented below share a single source sample, sequenced in a study of T-cell reconstitution after alpha-beta-depleted transplantation in children. Unique molecular identifiers were incorporated when the TCRbeta library was constructed. TCRdb re-derived calls from the PCR reads in MiXCR, one entry per CDR3 protein. The sample contains over 200,000 distinct CDR3 sequences, roughly 11% of which appear only once. Sequences were derived from PBMCs, sampled before TCRalphabeta/CD19-depleted stem cell transplant. These receptors originate from a child younger than two with acute myeloid leukemia, due to receive a stem cell transplant.

This clonotype was counted ten times or more. The chain is built from TRBV7-9 and TRBJ2-7; 14 nucleotides line up with TRBD2. This CDR3 is 16 amino acids long. Germline loops: CDR1 SEHNR, CDR2 FQNEAQ (reference sequence). Germline trimming cut 5 bases from V and 5 bases from J; bases unmatched to any gene: 8. The CDR3 protein is CASSGTSGSVRNEQYF. The CDR3 coding sequence is TGTGCCAGCAGCGGGACTAGCGGGAGTGTCAGGAACGAGCAGTACTTC.

This chain connects TRBV5-4 to TRBJ2-3, with a tentative D call TRBD2 (6 bases). V lost 0 bases and J lost 5, with 10 bases in between. Germline CDR1 SGHNT, CDR2 YYREEE (reference sequence). This CDR3 contains 14 residues. The CDR3 spells CASSLVAGRDTQYF. Here the CDR3 DNA reads TGTGCCAGCAGCTTGGTCGCGGGACGAGATACGCAGTATTTT.

This clonotype was seen many times. The rearrangement links TRBV5-5 to TRBJ1-3; 11 bases fit TRBD1. This CDR3 has 15 residues. J gave up 3 bases and V 4 bases, and 3 bases lay outside the gene matches. Per germline, CDR1 SGHKS and CDR2 YYEKEE (reference sequence). CDR3 bases: TGTGCCAGCAGCCAGGGACAGGGGGGTGGAAACACCATATATTTT. It encodes CASSQGQGGGNTIYF.

This clonotype was recorded many times. The chain couples TRBV12-3 or TRBV12-4 to TRBJ2-7; 7 bases map to TRBD1. V was clipped by 0 bases and J by 6 bases; unmatched bases: 5. CDR3 length: 14 amino acids. CDR3 protein: CASSLAGTDPEQYF. As DNA, the CDR3 is TGTGCCAGCAGTTTAGCTGGGACAGATCCCGAGCAGTACTTC.

This clonotype was recorded a few times. The V call is TRBV19, the J call TRBJ1-1; no clear D gene. Trimming removed 2 bases from V and 3 bases from J, with 10 bases in between. Germline CDR1 is LNHDA and CDR2 is SQIVND (reference sequence). The length of the CDR3 is 14 residues. CDR3 bases: TGTGCCAGTAGTATACCCACGGGGTACACTGAAGCTTTCTTT. It codes for CASSIPTGYTEAFF. Based on the CDR3 plus reference TRBV19 and TRBJ1-1, the full variable domain is DGGITQSPKYLFRKEGQNVTLSCEQNLNHDAMYWYRQDPGQGLRLIYYSQIVNDFQKGDIAEGYSVSREKKESFPLTVTSAQKNPTAFYLCASSIPTGYTEAFFGQGTRLTVV.

This clonotype was picked up a small number of times. The junction does not match germline at one end; this may be a read error. The V gene is TRBV9, the J gene TRBJ2-4, with 7 nucleotides matching TRBD2. Germline V gene data show CDR1 as SGDLS and CDR2 as YYNGEE. The CDR3 runs to 13 residues. In DNA form, the CDR3 reads TGTGCCAGCAGCGAAGGGCCCGAGACTAGCATACACTTC. This codes for CASSEGPETSIHF.

Only a few counts were recorded for this clonotype. V is TRBV2 and J is TRBJ1-2; a possible D gene is TRBD1 (6 bases). This CDR3 has 13 amino acids. Per the germline V gene, CDR1 is SNHLY and CDR2 is FYNNEI. V shed 5 bases and J shed 3 bases, with 10 bases lying between them. The CDR3 region has the DNA TGTGCCAGCAGTACTACAGGGTACTATGGCTACACCTTC. The encoded protein is CASSTTGYYGYTF.

This clonotype was found many times. This chain uses TRBV19 with TRBJ2-1, with 8 bases matching TRBD2. The CDR3 extends over 14 amino acids. Germline V CDR1 and CDR2: LNHDA, SQIVND (reference sequence). Germline trimming cut 4 bases from V and 6 bases from J; bases unmatched to any gene: 5. This chain's CDR3 is CASSKRSGSNEQFF. CDR3 DNA sequence: TGTGCCAGTAGTAAAAGGAGCGGGAGCAATGAGCAGTTCTTC.

This clonotype appeared a single time. Without the conserved terminal phenylalanine or tryptophan, this CDR3 likely stems from a read error. The DNA is omitted, as the CDR3 cannot be located on it reliably, and the CDR3 follows TCRdb's listing. This chain uses TRBV4-3 with TRBJ1-1; TRBD1 was called by the table and not checked on the DNA. The CDR3 spans 16 amino acids, including both terminal residues. The V gene's germline CDR1 is LGHNA and CDR2 YSLEER. CDR3: CASSQARGQMNTEAFY.

This clonotype was observed a single time. One junction end disagrees with the germline gene, perhaps due to a read error. This chain joins TRBV20-1 and TRBJ2-7; D gene unclear. The length of the CDR3 is 13 residues. CDR1 DFQATT and CDR2 SNEGSKA come from the germline V gene (reference sequence). This CDR3 is CSAVGPSSYEQYF. For the CDR3, the DNA is TGCAGTGCTGTCGGGCCGTCCTCCTACGAGCAGTATTTC.

As regards this clonotype: Being one base from a much bigger clone, this may be a read error. V gene TRBV14 combines with J gene TRBJ2-7, with D perhaps TRBD2 (5 bases). V was clipped by 5 bases and J by 8 bases, with 13 bases between them. This CDR3 contains 12 residues. Germline CDR1 and CDR2: SGHDN and FVKESK. In nucleotides, the CDR3 is TGTGCCAGCAGCAACAACGGGGTCCAGCAGTACTTC. Amino acid sequence: CASSNNGVQQYF.

This clonotype has at least ten counts. The V call is TRBV9, the J call TRBJ2-1; 10 nucleotides align to TRBD2. The CDR3 length is 16 residues. Trimming removed 3 bases from V and 5 bases from J; junction bases left unmatched: 8. CDR1 SGDLS and CDR2 YYNGEE come from the germline V gene. CDR3 nucleotides: TGTGCCAGCAGCGCCGCACTAGCGGGAAACCACAATGAGCAGTTCTTC. Its protein product is CASSAALAGNHNEQFF.

This clonotype has just a few counts. This may come from a read error, since a much larger clone is one base off. CDR3 protein: CASSQDLEQYF. Here the CDR3 DNA reads TGTGCCAGCAGCCAAGATCTCGAGCAGTACTTC. The gene calls are TRBV14 and TRBJ2-7; D unclear. V was clipped by 0 bases and J by 6 bases, with 3 bases between them. The CDR3 is 11 residues long. The germline V gene has CDR1 SGHDN and CDR2 FVKESK. Full variable domain (remainder filled in from reference TRBV14 and TRBJ2-7): EAGVTQFPSHSVIEKGQTVTLRCDPISGHDNLYWYRRVMGKEIKFLLHFVKESKQDESGMPNNRFLAERTGGTYSTLKVQPAELEDSGVYFCASSQDLEQYFGPGTRLTVT.

In this sample, this clonotype turned up many times. The chain carries TRBV27 and TRBJ1-2; tentatively, D is TRBD1 (5 bases). There are 14 residues in the CDR3. Germline V gene lookup returns CDR1 MNHEY and CDR2 SMNVEV (reference sequence). V was clipped by 4 bases and J by 2 bases, with 11 bases between them. The CDR3 sequence: CASSSHRGNYGYTF. CDR3 nucleotides: TGTGCCAGCAGTTCGCACCGGGGGAACTATGGCTACACCTTC.

This clonotype was counted ten times or more. The chain links TRBV18 to TRBJ2-7, with D possibly called TRBD1 or TRBD2 (5 bases each). CDR3 length equals 15 residues. Germline-derived CDR1 and CDR2 are KGHSH and LQKENI. Trimming left V 4 bases short and J 0 bases short, with 13 bases between. This chain's CDR3 is CASSHRDGYSYEQYF. CDR3 nucleotides: TGTGCCAGCTCACACCGGGACGGATACTCCTACGAGCAGTACTTC.